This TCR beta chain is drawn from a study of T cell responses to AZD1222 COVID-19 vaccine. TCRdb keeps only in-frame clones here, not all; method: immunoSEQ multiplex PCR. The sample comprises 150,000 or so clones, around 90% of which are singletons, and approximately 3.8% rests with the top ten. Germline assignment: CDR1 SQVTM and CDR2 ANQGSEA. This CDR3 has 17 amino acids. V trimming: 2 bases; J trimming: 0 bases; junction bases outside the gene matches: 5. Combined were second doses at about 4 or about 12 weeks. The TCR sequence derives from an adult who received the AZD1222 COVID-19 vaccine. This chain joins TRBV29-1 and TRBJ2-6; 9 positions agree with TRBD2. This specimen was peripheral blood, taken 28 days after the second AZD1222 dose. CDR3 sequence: CSVEISGSLSGANVLTF. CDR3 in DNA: TGCAGCGTTGAAATTAGCGGGAGCCTCTCTGGGGCCAACGTCCTGACTTTC.